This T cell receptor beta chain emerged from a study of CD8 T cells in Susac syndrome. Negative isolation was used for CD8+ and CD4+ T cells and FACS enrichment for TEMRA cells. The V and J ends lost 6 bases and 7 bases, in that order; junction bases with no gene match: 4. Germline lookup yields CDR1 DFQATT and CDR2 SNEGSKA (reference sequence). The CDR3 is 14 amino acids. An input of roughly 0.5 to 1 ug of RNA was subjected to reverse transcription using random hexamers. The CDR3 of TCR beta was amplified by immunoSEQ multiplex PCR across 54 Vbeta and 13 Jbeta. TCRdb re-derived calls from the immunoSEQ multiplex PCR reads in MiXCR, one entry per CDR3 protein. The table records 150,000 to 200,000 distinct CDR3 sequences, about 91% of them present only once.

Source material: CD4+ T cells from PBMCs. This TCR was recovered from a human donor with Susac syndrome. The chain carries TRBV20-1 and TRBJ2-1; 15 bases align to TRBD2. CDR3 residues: CSARTSGRANEQFF. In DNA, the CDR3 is TGCAGTGCACGGACTAGCGGGAGGGCGAATGAGCAGTTCTTC.